This T cell receptor (beta chain) came from a study of identical twins (dated by TCRdb to the mid-2010s). Study-wide context: TCR alpha and beta repertoires from monozygotic twins, unrelated adults of various ages and cord blood were deep-sequenced to test whether fetal clonotypes persist. To rule out contamination, replicate twin experiments were performed at different times with different library preparation protocols. The paper's findings and limits, for the study overall: Because the same donors could not be followed over many years, the conclusions relied on cross-sectional statistical analysis. In monozygotic twins, out-of-frame TCR alpha sharing was systematically underestimated by recombination models, although the models agreed with sharing between unrelated individuals. Abundant cord blood beta clonotypes had fewer insertions, young adult naive repertoires showed a similar but weaker trend, and memory repertoires showed no such trend. Compared with coincidental sharing between unrelated individuals, an excess of low generation-probability sequences was observed among out-of-frame TCR alpha sequences shared between twins. Invariant T cells such as MAIT and iNKT could partly confound zero-insertion analyses, although diverse VJ usage argued against such confounding for most clonotypes. In beta out-of-frame sequences, excess twin sharing was weaker, because having fewer shared sequences lowered the signal-to-noise ratio.

Every donor was a healthy Caucasian. A note on this clonotype: Its specific antigen is unknown. Base qualities are not at hand, and no much larger clone is one base apart.

V ends up 3 bases short and J 5 bases short, with an unmatched junction base count of 12. Reading the germline V gene gives CDR1 KGHDR and CDR2 SFDVKD. CDR3 length: 17 amino acids, cysteine to phenylalanine. Only the CDR3 part of the read is kept: 51 bases, read in frame from the first base. Libraries were made using 5' RACE. This sample was sequenced with an Illumina HiSeq 2000. Template switching added a universal primer binding site, and the final cDNA carried a unique molecular identifier that allowed TCR cDNA molecules to be counted accurately. Specific primers in the conserved constant-segment region were used to synthesize first-strand cDNA for TCR alpha and beta chains. To control for contamination, every cDNA library carried two barcodes: a SMART-Mk sample barcode plus Illumina barcodes. TruSeq adapter sequences, together with Illumina sample barcodes, were added in two successive PCR steps. The TCR alpha and beta cDNA libraries were sequenced on the Illumina HiSeq platform using custom primers. As for the original processing: MiGEC processed the raw reads to extract unique molecular identifiers, while MiXCR was used to determine the CDR3 positions. Recombination models were inferred per individual with the repgenHMM and IGoR tools using an EM algorithm. The analysis of shared clonotypes was done with the tcR package in R, with sharing normalized by the product of cloneset sizes. To study raw recombination free of thymic and clonal selection effects, out-of-frame nonproductive sequences were analyzed. TCRdb reworked the public reads: Q25 trimming with fastp, MiXCR clone assembly, productive beta chains retained. Rows merge per CDR3 protein into single entries with the most common DNA and genes. The V and J calls follow TCRdb's processing rather than the paper's. In this sample the table shows 1.5 million to 2 million distinct CDR3 sequences, more than 30% of which occur a single time. The top ten constitute 0.27% of the sample.

Sequencing used cord blood. The V gene is TRBV24-1 and the J gene is TRBJ2-3, with TRBD2 identical over 8 junction bases. The clonotype was recovered from a newborn girl in good health. The sequence in DNA is TGTGCCACCAGTGATCAAAGCGGGAGAAGGCATGTAGATACGCAGTATTTT. This gives the protein CATSDQSGRRHVDTQYF.